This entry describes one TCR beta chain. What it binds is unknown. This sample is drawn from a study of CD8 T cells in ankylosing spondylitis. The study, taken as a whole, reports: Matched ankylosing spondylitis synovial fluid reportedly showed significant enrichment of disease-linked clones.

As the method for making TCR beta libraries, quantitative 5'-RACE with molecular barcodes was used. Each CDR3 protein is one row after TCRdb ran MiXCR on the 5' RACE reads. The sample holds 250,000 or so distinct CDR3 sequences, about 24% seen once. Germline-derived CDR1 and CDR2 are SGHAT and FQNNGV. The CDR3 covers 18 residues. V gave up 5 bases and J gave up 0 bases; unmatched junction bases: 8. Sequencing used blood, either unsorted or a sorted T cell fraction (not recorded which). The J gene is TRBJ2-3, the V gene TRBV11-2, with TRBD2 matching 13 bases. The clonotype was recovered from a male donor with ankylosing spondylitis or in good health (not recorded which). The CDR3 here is CASSRRRGLAGSTDTQYF. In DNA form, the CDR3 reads TGTGCCAGCAGCCGACGCCGGGGACTAGCGGGGAGCACAGATACGCAGTATTTT.